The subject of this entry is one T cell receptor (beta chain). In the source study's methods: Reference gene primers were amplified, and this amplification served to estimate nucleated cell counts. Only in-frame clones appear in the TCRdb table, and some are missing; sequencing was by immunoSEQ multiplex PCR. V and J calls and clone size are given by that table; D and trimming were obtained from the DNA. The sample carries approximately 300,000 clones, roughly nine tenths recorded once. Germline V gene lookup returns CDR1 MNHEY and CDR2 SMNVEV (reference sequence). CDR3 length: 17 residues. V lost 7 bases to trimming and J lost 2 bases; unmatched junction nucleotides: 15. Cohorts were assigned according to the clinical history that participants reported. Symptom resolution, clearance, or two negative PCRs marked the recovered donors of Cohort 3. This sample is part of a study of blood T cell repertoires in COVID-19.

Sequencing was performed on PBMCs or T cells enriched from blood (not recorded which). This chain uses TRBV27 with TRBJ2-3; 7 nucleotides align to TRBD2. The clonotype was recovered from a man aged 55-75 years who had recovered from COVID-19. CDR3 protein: CASTPSLGGGNTDTQYF. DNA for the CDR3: TGTGCCAGCACCCCTTCGCTGGGGGGGGGAAACACAGATACGCAGTATTTT.